A selection of T cell receptor beta chains follows, all from one sample in a study of T cell repertoires in cytomegalovirus infection. MiXCR, run by TCRdb on the reads, gives a single entry per CDR3 protein. The sample shows fewer than 550,000 distinct CDR3 sequences, around 11% of them seen only once. Sequenced: PBMCs. The receptor set was obtained from a human donor in good health (CMV status not recorded). Some clones in this sample may be carry-over from other donors' samples. The CDR3 runs from the conserved cysteine through the conserved F or W. The D gene is left open where the match is weak. Only some rows state a clone size, as once, few, many or a class for expanded clones.

V gene,clone size,J gene,D gene,CDR3 DNA,CDR3 protein
TRBV12-3/TRBV12-4,many,TRBJ2-3,TRBD2,TGTGCCAGCAGCGCCGGGACTAGCGGGAGGAGCACAGATACGCAGTATTTT,CASSAGTSGRSTDTQYF
TRBV7-2,many,TRBJ2-3,NA,TGTGCCAGCAGCTTAGGTGTTTTCAGGGGACCAGATACGCAGTATTTT,CASSLGVFRGPDTQYF
TRBV19,NA,TRBJ1-5,NA,TGTGCCACTTTGGGACCAAATCAGCCCCAGCATTTT,CATLGPNQPQHF
TRBV20-1,many,TRBJ2-7,TRBD2,TGCAGTGCTAGAGATACGACTAGCGGGCCCTACGAGCAGTACTTC,CSARDTTSGPYEQYF
TRBV29-1,few,TRBJ1-3,NA,TGCAGCGTGTGGGGGGTCCCGTCTGGAAACACCATATATTTT,CSVWGVPSGNTIYF
TRBV29-1,many,TRBJ2-7,NA,TGCAGCGTTGTGGGTGTAAGTGGCTACGAGCAGTACTTC,CSVVGVSGYEQYF
TRBV9,NA,TRBJ1-3,NA,TGTGCCAGCAGCGTAGAGGCCCCGGGCACCATATATTTT,CASSVEAPGTIYF
TRBV12-3/TRBV12-4,many,TRBJ1-1,NA,TGTGCCAGCAGTTTAGCGTTACAGGGACACACTGAAGCTTTCTTT,CASSLALQGHTEAFF
TRBV7-3,many,TRBJ1-2,NA,TGTGCCAGCTTCCAGGGTAACTATGGCTACACCTTC,CASFQGNYGYTF
TRBV6-4,many,TRBJ1-6,NA,TGTGCCAGCAGTGACTCCGGGAGGGGGGGACATTCACCCCTCCACTTT,CASSDSGRGGHSPLHF
TRBV29-1,NA,TRBJ2-1,NA,TGCAGCGTTGCGGGGACCCACTCGAGCTCCTACAATGAGCAGTTCTTC,CSVAGTHSSSYNEQFF
TRBV27,few,TRBJ1-1,NA,TGTGCCAGCAGTCGGGGGGCAGATGAAGCTTTCTTT,CASSRGADEAFF
TRBV27,NA,TRBJ2-2,TRBD2,TGTGCCAGCAGCTGGGGGCTAGCGGGTCGAACGAACACCGGGGAGCTGTTTTTT,CASSWGLAGRTNTGELFF
TRBV11-1,few,TRBJ1-1,NA,TGTGCCAGCAGCCAGCAACAGGGGAACACTGAAGCTTTCTTT,CASSQQQGNTEAFF
TRBV29-1,NA,TRBJ1-1,NA,TGCAGCGTCGAAAACAGGGCGGTAACTGAAGCTTTCTTT,CSVENRAVTEAFF
TRBV4-1,NA,TRBJ1-5,NA,TGCGCCAGCAGCCCCCGAGGGAACAGTAAAAATCAGCCCCAGCATTTT,CASSPRGNSKNQPQHF
TRBV2,many,TRBJ2-7,TRBD1,TGTGCCAGCAGAACAGGGGGCGCAGACGAGCAGTACTTC,CASRTGGADEQYF
TRBV4-2,many,TRBJ2-1,TRBD2,TGTGCCAGCAGCCAAGGCGGGGGGACCAATGAGCAGTTCTTC,CASSQGGGTNEQFF